This paragraph reports one TCR beta chain. The antigen remains unidentified. One base away lies a much larger clone, so this may be a sequencing read error. These data belong to a study of tumor-infiltrating lymphocytes in primary liver carcinoma. The overall study: Sample counts of productive TCRbeta reads spanned roughly 3.65 to 7.13 million; these counts were similar across tissue types. Study-wide results and limits: Appearing in all five tumor regions was true of only about 8-25% of top clones.

Starting material of 500 ng total RNA yielded TCR beta cDNA via a constant-region primer. Slightly modified ARM-PCR served as the procedure for the TCR beta libraries. These libraries came from three rounds of nested multiplex PCR. For 10 cycles apiece, the opening two PCR rounds ran with TRBV1-TRBV30 forward primers and a C-beta reverse primer. Each CDR3 protein is one row after TCRdb ran MiXCR on the multiplex PCR reads. The sample contains 95,000 to 150,000 distinct CDR3 sequences, 55% to 75% of which appear only once. The CDR3 is 13 amino acids. Trimming removed 6 bases at V and 7 bases at J, with 12 bases between. The roughly 17-31 mg bulk tissue piece was not sorted before simultaneous RNA and DNA extraction. The cohort consisted of patients whose primary liver carcinoma was surgically resected. Infection with HBV was chronic in patients; they were treatment-naive.

V gene TRBV12-3 or TRBV12-4 combines with J gene TRBJ2-2; D call uncertain. The sequence was collected from a woman aged 55-75 years with primary liver carcinoma and hepatitis B virus infection. Material for sequencing was liver tumor tissue from sampling region 1. Subset of the sample: tumor region T1, superior pole. DNA for the CDR3: TGTGCCAGCAGGGGCAGGATGGACGGGGAGCTGTTTTTT. It codes for CASRGRMDGELFF.